This paragraph reports one T cell receptor beta chain. Its specificity is unknown. This entry is derived from a study of shared clonotypes between healthy human individuals. The DNA input per sorted-subset replicate PCR was 200 ng, corresponding to some 30,000 T cell genomes. TCRdb keeps only in-frame clones here, not all; method: immunoSEQ multiplex PCR. Counted here are some 1 million clones, roughly 70% occurring once; the ten biggest clones make up about 1.5%. The CDR3 is 13 amino acids. Germline V gene sequence: CDR1 GTSNPN, CDR2 SVGIG (reference sequence). Trimming took off 5 bases at V and 1 base at J, with 11 bases between the two ends. Study conclusions and caveats: Rarefaction revealed incomplete sorted-subset sequencing despite large depth.

Sequenced: memory CD4+ T cells sorted from blood. Stated subset: CD45RA-negative fraction. The clonotype comes from a man younger than 35 in good health. J is TRBJ1-1 and V is TRBV30; D is possibly TRBD1 (5 bases). The CDR3 region has the DNA TGTGCCTGGGGGTTTGGGACGAACACTGAAGCTTTCTTT. It encodes CAWGFGTNTEAFF.